Each of the 16 T cell receptor beta chains below was sequenced from the same sample in a study of PD-1 blockade in classical Hodgkin lymphoma. Assay: immunoSEQ multiplex PCR; the TCRdb copy retains only in-frame clones and omits some. The data show tens of thousands of clones, roughly 65% seen once. Time point defined: cycle 4 day 1 (C4D1), after 5 to 7 weeks of nivolumab. Every one of the patients relapsed after autologous stem cell transplantation (brentuximab vedotin exposure was variable). The sequenced sample was peripheral blood mononuclear cells (PBMCs), obtained before the fourth cycle of nivolumab. These receptor sequences come from a human donor with classical Hodgkin lymphoma.

The CDR3 spells CASSDRTGGGNQPQHF. CDR3 bases: TGTGCCAGCAGTGACCGAACAGGGGGCGGCAATCAGCCCCAGCATTTT. This rearrangement joins TRBV6-1 to TRBJ1-5, with TRBD1 identical over 9 bases. The CDR3 has 16 residues. V lost 3 bases and J lost 2; bases outside the gene matches: 5. The germline V gene has CDR1 MNHNS and CDR2 SASEGT.

The chain is built from TRBV28 and TRBJ2-7; 7 bases map to TRBD1. Germline CDR1 MDHEN, CDR2 SYDVKM. The CDR3 loop spans 15 amino acids. After removal of 5 bases from V and 4 bases from J, the junction contained 11 bases not matched to a gene. The CDR3 is CASSPSGTDRYEQYF. In nucleotides, the CDR3 is TGTGCCAGCAGTCCGTCCGGGACAGATAGGTACGAGCAGTACTTC.

V usage is TRBV25-1 and J usage is TRBJ1-4; D gene ambiguous. The CDR3 extends over 13 amino acids. The V gene lost 1 base and the J gene lost 10 bases, with 10 bases spanning the gap. Germline assignment: CDR1 MGHDK and CDR2 SYGVNS. This CDR3 is CASSEFEDGKLFF. The DNA of the CDR3 is TGTGCCAGCAGTGAATTCGAGGATGGAAAACTGTTTTTT.

This clone was observed a few times. In DNA, the CDR3 is TGCGCCAGCAGCTTGGGAGGTTCACGGGAGACCCAGTACTTC. Amino acid sequence: CASSLGGSRETQYF. The chain recombines TRBV5-1 with TRBJ2-5; no clear D gene. Trimming stripped 0 bases from V and 5 bases from J, with 11 bases between. The CDR3 extends over 14 amino acids. Germline CDR1 SGHRS, CDR2 YFSETQ.

The chain employs TRBV15 and TRBJ2-3, with D tentatively TRBD1 or TRBD2 (5 bases each). Germline assignment: CDR1 LNHNV and CDR2 YYDKDF (reference sequence). Trimming removed 5 bases from V and 5 bases from J, with 14 bases in between. This CDR3 has 14 residues. The CDR3 sequence is CATSPQGRGDTQYF. In DNA, the CDR3 is TGTGCCACCAGCCCCCAGGGACGGGGAGATACGCAGTATTTT.

In its sample, this clone was seen once. The rearrangement links TRBV5-4 to TRBJ2-4, with a possible D match to TRBD1 (6 bases). The germline CDR1 and CDR2 sequences are SGHNT and YYREEE (reference sequence). V lost 4 bases to trimming and J lost 11 bases, with 13 bases between them. The CDR3 length is 12 residues. The CDR3 spells CASSLPGQFQYF. The CDR3 nucleotides read TGTGCCAGCAGCCTACCAGGACAGTTTCAGTACTTC.

The chain recombines TRBV7-9 with TRBJ1-2; 9 nucleotides match TRBD1. With V trimmed by 1 base and J by 3 bases, 3 bases remained unmatched. The CDR3 is made up of 15 amino acids. Germline values: CDR1 SEHNR, CDR2 FQNEAQ (reference sequence). The DNA of the CDR3 is TGTGCCAGCAGCTTAGGGACAGGGGATGACTATGGCTACACCTTC. This translates into CASSLGTGDDYGYTF. Looking up the rest from reference TRBV7-9 and TRBJ1-2 gives the full variable domain: DTGVSQNPRHKITKRGQNVTFRCDPISEHNRLYWYRQTLGQGPEFLTYFQNEAQLEKSRLLSDRFSAERPKGSFSTLEIQRTEQGDSAMYLCASSLGTGDDYGYTFGSGTRLTVV.

V is TRBV4-3 and J is TRBJ2-3; D not certain. CDR3 length equals 16 residues. V was shortened by 0 bases and J by 3 bases, with 13 bases between the two germline ends. Germline values: CDR1 LGHNA, CDR2 YSLEER. CDR3 DNA: TGCGCCAGCAGCCAAGAGAAGGCGATCGGTACAGATACGCAGTATTTT. Encoded protein: CASSQEKAIGTDTQYF.

This clone occurred once. The rearrangement joins TRBV6-4 to TRBJ2-1; TRBD2 is a possible D gene (6 bases). This CDR3 contains 13 residues. V was trimmed by 8 bases and J by 9 bases, leaving 17 bases between them. The germline gives CDR1 MRHNA, CDR2 SNTAGT. The CDR3 DNA sequence: TGTGCCAGCTCCCCAGAGGAGGGGTTTGAGCAGTTCTTC. Translation gives CASSPEEGFEQFF.

The V and J genes are TRBV30 and TRBJ1-5; the D gene is possibly TRBD1 (6 bases). Germline V gene lookup returns CDR1 GTSNPN and CDR2 SVGIG (reference sequence). The CDR3 is 13 residues long. V was trimmed by 1 base and J by 6 bases, leaving 10 bases between them. In DNA form, the CDR3 reads TGTGCCTGGAGTGAGGCGGGGGCTCAGCCCCAGCATTTT. Translating gives CAWSEAGAQPQHF.

The J gene is TRBJ2-7, the V gene TRBV29-1; D could derive from TRBD1 or TRBD2 (5 bases each). Germline assignment: CDR1 SQVTM and CDR2 ANQGSEA. V was pared by 8 bases and J by 8 bases, with 16 bases between. The CDR3 totals 11 residues. CDR3 loop: CSFTSSGQQYF. The CDR3 coding sequence is TGCAGCTTTACGTCGTCGGGACAGCAGTACTTC.

This clone was found a few times. This chain connects TRBV28 to TRBJ2-7; TRBD1 matches at 10 bases. Germline CDR1 reads MDHEN; CDR2 reads SYDVKM. This CDR3 is built from 17 residues. Losses at the gene ends were 3 bases for V and 0 bases for J; bases not matched to a gene: 8. The chain's CDR3 is CASSFNIGQGDSYEQYF. CDR3 nucleotide sequence: TGTGCCAGCAGTTTTAATATAGGACAGGGGGACTCCTACGAGCAGTACTTC.

The chain combines TRBV27 with TRBJ1-1; perhaps TRBD1 as D (5 bases). Germline V gives CDR1 MNHEY, CDR2 SMNVEV (reference sequence). This CDR3 comprises 14 residues. Trimming removed 2 bases from V and 1 base from J, with 8 bases in between. The CDR3 sequence: CASSLEGANTEAFF. CDR3 DNA sequence: TGTGCCAGCAGTTTAGAAGGGGCGAACACTGAAGCTTTCTTT.

CDR3 nucleotide sequence: TGTGCCATCACGTTGAGGGAGAGCGCGCCATATGGCTACACCTTC. It is translated as CAITLRESAPYGYTF. The chain is built from TRBV10-3 and TRBJ1-2; D gene uncertain. CDR1 is ENHRY, CDR2 SYGVKD, per germline. The germline V and J ends were trimmed by 7 bases and 5 bases, with 20 bases remaining between them. This CDR3 comprises 15 residues.

The chain links TRBV19 to TRBJ2-1; D is unresolved. The CDR3 has 13 residues. Germline V CDR1 and CDR2: LNHDA, SQIVND (reference sequence). V lost 2 bases and J lost 8, with 10 bases in between. Written as DNA, the CDR3 is TGTGCCAGTAGTATACAGGTTGATTATGAGCAGTTCTTC. Its protein product is CASSIQVDYEQFF. The variable domain in full, completed from reference TRBV19 and TRBJ2-1, reads DGGITQSPKYLFRKEGQNVTLSCEQNLNHDAMYWYRQDPGQGLRLIYYSQIVNDFQKGDIAEGYSVSREKKESFPLTVTSAQKNPTAFYLCASSIQVDYEQFFGPGTRLTVL.

This sequence joins TRBV11-2 and TRBJ1-1, with D possibly matching TRBD1 (5 bases). The V gene lost 1 base and the J gene lost 0 bases, with 9 bases spanning the gap. The CDR3 contains 15 residues. Germline V lookup: CDR1 SGHAT, CDR2 FQNNGV. The CDR3 protein is CASSLVPGLNTEAFF. CDR3 sequence (DNA): TGTGCCAGCAGCTTAGTCCCGGGACTGAACACTGAAGCTTTCTTT. The full variable domain, completed using reference TRBV11-2 and TRBJ1-1, is EAGVAQSPRYKIIEKRQSVAFWCNPISGHATLYWYQQILGQGPKLLIQFQNNGVVDDSQLPKDRFSAERLKGVDSTLKIQPAKLEDSAVYLCASSLVPGLNTEAFFGQGTRLTVV.